Following are 2 T cell receptor beta chains from one sample sequenced in a study of shared clonotypes between healthy human individuals. The protocol was immunoSEQ multiplex PCR, while the TCRdb copy is restricted to in-frame clones and leaves out a portion. The table has about 980,000 clones, about 80% seen once. What was sequenced was memory CD4+ T cells sorted from blood. The sample's subset: CD45RA-negative fraction. These receptor sequences come from a young man in good health.

This clone occurred once. The chain recombines TRBV5-6 with TRBJ2-3; 10 positions match TRBD2. J lost 5 bases, V lost 1 base, and 7 bases had no gene match. This CDR3 is 16 amino acids long. Germline CDR1 reads SGHDT; CDR2 reads YYEEEE. In nucleotides, the CDR3 is TGTGCCAGCAGCTTGACCAGCGGGAGGGCCTTAGATACGCAGTATTTT. It codes for CASSLTSGRALDTQYF. The full variable domain, with the rest looked up from reference TRBV5-6 and TRBJ2-3, is DAGVTQSPTHLIKTRGQQVTLRCSPKSGHDTVSWYQQALGQGPQFIFQYYEEEERQRGNFPDRFSGHQFPNYSSELNVNALLLGDSALYLCASSLTSGRALDTQYFGPGTRLTVL.

A note on this clone: This is likely an artifact of a read error, given a far larger clone one base away. Other DNA variants within this sample encode the same CDR3. The chain recombines TRBV5-1 with TRBJ1-2, with 7 bases identical to TRBD1. The CDR3 has 14 residues. CDR1 is SGHRS, CDR2 YFSETQ, per germline. After removal of 0 bases from V and 2 bases from J, the junction contained 1 base not matched to a gene. The CDR3, as DNA: TGCGCCAGCAGCTTGGGACAGGGCAACTATGGCTACACCTTC. This encodes CASSLGQGNYGYTF. Full variable domain (outside the CDR3, taken from reference TRBV5-1 and TRBJ1-2): KAGVTQTPRYLIKTRGQQVTLSCSPISGHRSVSWYQQTPGQGLQFLFEYFSETQRNKGNFPGRFSGRQFSNSRSEMNVSTLELGDSALYLCASSLGQGNYGYTFGSGTRLTVV.